Each of the 22 T cell receptor beta chains below was sequenced from the same sample in a study of T cell responses to AZD1222 COVID-19 vaccine. TCRdb's copy holds only in-frame clones and misses some; the assay was immunoSEQ multiplex PCR. Here the sample spans some 140,000 clones, about 86% being singletons. The sequencing used peripheral blood, collected on day 0 of MenACWY control vaccination. These receptors originate from an adult in good health.

This chain connects TRBV11-1 to TRBJ1-1, with D possibly TRBD1 on 5 matching bases. V was shortened by 5 bases and J by 1 base, with 14 bases between the two germline ends. CDR3 size: 15 residues. Per germline, CDR1 SGHAT and CDR2 FQDESV (reference sequence). DNA for the CDR3: TGTGCCAGCAGCATTAATCCAACAGGGAACACTGAAGCTTTCTTT. Amino acid sequence: CASSINPTGNTEAFF.

The chain joins TRBV7-8 to TRBJ1-1; perhaps TRBD1 as D (5 bases). There are 12 residues in the CDR3. V was shortened by 4 bases and J by 11 bases, with 14 bases between the two germline ends. Germline values: CDR1 SGHVS, CDR2 FQNEAQ. The DNA of the CDR3 is TGTGCCAGCAGCTCCCGGGGGGAGGTGGCTTTCTTT. Amino acid sequence: CASSSRGEVAFF.

J is TRBJ2-1 and V is TRBV7-2; perhaps D is TRBD1 or TRBD2 (6 bases each). The CDR3 is 14 amino acids. V was shortened by 5 bases and J by 5 bases, with 13 bases between the two germline ends. Germline V gene data show CDR1 as SGHTA and CDR2 as FQGNSA. The DNA for the CDR3 is TGTGCCAGCAGCCAGGGGCGGGGTAACAATGAGCAGTTCTTC. Encoded protein: CASSQGRGNNEQFF.

The chain combines TRBV5-6 with TRBJ1-5; D remains unclear. The CDR3 extends over 16 amino acids. Trimming stripped 4 bases from V and 6 bases from J, with 20 bases between. Per germline, CDR1 SGHDT and CDR2 YYEEEE. CDR3 protein: CASSTTPQPWGQPQHF. The DNA of the CDR3 is TGTGCCAGCAGCACGACGCCTCAACCCTGGGGTCAGCCCCAGCATTTT.

The CDR3 region is CASRKAHEKLFF. CDR3 coding DNA: TGTGCCAGCAGAAAGGCTCATGAAAAACTGTTTTTT. The chain uses TRBV6-5 and TRBJ1-4, with D unclear. Germline CDR1 reads MNHEY; CDR2 reads SVGAGI. Trimming shortened V by 6 bases and J by 6 bases, and 8 bases separated the two germline ends. The CDR3 has 12 residues.

The gene calls are TRBV18 and TRBJ2-3; no clear D. This CDR3 has 12 residues. V dropped 3 bases and J dropped 3 bases, with 4 bases sitting between them. The germline CDR1 and CDR2 sequences are KGHSH and LQKENI. CDR3 nucleotides: TGTGCCAGCTCACCTATGACAGATACGCAGTATTTT. This sequence encodes CASSPMTDTQYF. Supplemented by reference TRBV18 and TRBJ2-3, the full variable domain reads NAGVMQNPRHLVRRRGQEARLRCSPMKGHSHVYWYRQLPEEGLKFMVYLQKENIIDESGMPKERFSAEFPKEGPSILRIQQVVRGDSAAYFCASSPMTDTQYFGPGTRLTVL.

The chain employs TRBV5-4 and TRBJ1-2; D remains unclear. CDR1 and CDR2 from the germline V gene are SGHNT and YYREEE (reference sequence). The CDR3 consists of 13 residues. V was clipped by 5 bases and J by 9 bases, with 17 bases between them. CDR3 DNA sequence: TGTGCCAGCAGTAAATGGACGGATGAGCGCTACACCTTC. Encoded protein: CASSKWTDERYTF. The variable domain in full, with the rest retrieved from reference TRBV5-4 and TRBJ1-2, is ETGVTQSPTHLIKTRGQQVTLRCSSQSGHNTVSWYQQALGQGPQFIFQYYREEENGRGNFPPRFSGLQFPNYSSELNVNALELDDSALYLCASSKWTDERYTFGSGTRLTVV.

This clone has just one count. The rearrangement links TRBV29-1 to TRBJ2-3; D may be TRBD2 (6 bases). Germline-derived CDR1 and CDR2 are SQVTM and ANQGSEA. The CDR3 is 12 residues long. Trimming stripped 7 bases from V and 0 bases from J, with 8 bases between. CDR3: CSAGGSTDTQYF. The CDR3 DNA follows: TGCAGCGCTGGAGGGAGCACAGATACGCAGTATTTT.

The chain employs TRBV12-5 and TRBJ2-7; maybe TRBD1 (7 bases). Germline values: CDR1 LGHNT, CDR2 FRNRAP. The CDR3 runs to 15 residues. V was trimmed by 0 bases and J by 3 bases, leaving 12 bases between them. The chain's CDR3 is CASGLVAGGNYEQYF. CDR3 nucleotides: TGTGCTAGTGGTTTGGTAGCAGGGGGGAACTACGAGCAGTACTTC.

In its sample, this clone was seen once. The chain couples TRBV5-6 to TRBJ2-1; 12 nucleotides align to TRBD1. From germline, CDR1 is SGHDT and CDR2 YYEEEE. The CDR3 length is 16 residues. V dropped 5 bases and J dropped 12; count of bases not matched to a gene: 15. CDR3 in amino acids: CASRGVGQGARSGQFF. The CDR3 DNA reads TGTGCCAGCAGGGGAGTGGGACAGGGGGCCCGTTCAGGGCAGTTCTTC.

V is TRBV5-1 and J is TRBJ2-3; D unclear. The V end lost 0 bases, the J end lost 3 bases, and 14 bases lay between the germline ends. From germline, CDR1 is SGHRS and CDR2 YFSETQ. The CDR3 sequence is 16 residues long. CDR3 residues: CASSLETGVSTDTQYF. The CDR3 DNA is TGCGCCAGCAGCTTGGAGACGGGTGTGAGTACAGATACGCAGTATTTT.

The genes are TRBV5-1 and TRBJ2-3, with D possibly being TRBD1 (6 bases). The CDR3 spans 14 residues. Germline V gene lookup returns CDR1 SGHRS and CDR2 YFSETQ. The germline V and J ends were trimmed by 4 bases and 3 bases, with 12 bases remaining between them. CDR3 in DNA: TGCGCCAGCAGCCTCCAGGGGAAAACAGATACGCAGTATTTT. This codes for CASSLQGKTDTQYF.

The chain carries TRBV11-3 and TRBJ2-1, with a weak D call TRBD1 (6 bases). The V end was cut by 1 base, the J end by 4 bases, with 11 bases between. Germline CDR1 SGHNT, CDR2 YENEEA. CDR3 length: 15 residues. The CDR3 region has the DNA TGTGCCAGCAGCTTAGCAGGACAGCGGTACAATGAGCAGTTCTTC. It is translated as CASSLAGQRYNEQFF.

The chain couples TRBV2 to TRBJ1-3, with no clear D. The CDR3 loop spans 15 amino acids. Trimming cost V 7 bases and J 0 bases, with 13 bases left between them. Germline V gene lookup returns CDR1 SNHLY and CDR2 FYNNEI. CDR3 in DNA: TGTGCCAGCAAAGATCTCGTCTTCTCTGGAAACACCATATATTTT. Amino acids: CASKDLVFSGNTIYF.

This clone was observed a few times. V is TRBV5-1 and J is TRBJ2-1, with unresolved D. The CDR3 length is 14 residues. Trimming left V 3 bases short and J 9 bases short, with 16 bases between. Germline V gene sequence: CDR1 SGHRS, CDR2 YFSETQ. CDR3 coding DNA: TGCGCCAGCAGCTCATGGTCCGGACCTGGTGAGCAGTTCTTC. This encodes CASSSWSGPGEQFF. Based on the CDR3 plus reference TRBV5-1 and TRBJ2-1, the full variable domain is KAGVTQTPRYLIKTRGQQVTLSCSPISGHRSVSWYQQTPGQGLQFLFEYFSETQRNKGNFPGRFSGRQFSNSRSEMNVSTLELGDSALYLCASSSWSGPGEQFFGPGTRLTVL.

This clone was detected once. This chain uses TRBV28 with TRBJ1-3, with D hard to call. The germline CDR1 and CDR2 sequences are MDHEN and SYDVKM. This CDR3 spans 14 amino acids. Trimming removed 3 bases at V and 0 bases at J, with 6 bases between. CDR3 protein: CASSFGISGNTIYF. The DNA of the CDR3 is TGTGCCAGCAGTTTTGGAATCTCTGGAAACACCATATATTTT. The variable domain in full, with the rest retrieved from reference TRBV28 and TRBJ1-3, is DVKVTQSSRYLVKRTGEKVFLECVQDMDHENMFWYRQDPGLGLRLIYFSYDVKMKEKGDIPEGYSVSREKKERFSLILESASTNQTSMYLCASSFGISGNTIYFGEGSWLTVV.

This chain connects TRBV6-5 to TRBJ2-2, with D possibly being TRBD2 (5 bases). The V and J ends lost 2 bases and 13 bases respectively, with 17 bases between them. This CDR3 has 14 amino acids. The V gene's germline CDR1 is MNHEY and CDR2 SVGAGI. CDR3 amino acids: CASSYGSREGRLFF. The CDR3 DNA sequence: TGTGCCAGCAGTTACGGGTCTCGGGAAGGAAGGCTGTTTTTT.

V usage is TRBV6-6 and J usage is TRBJ2-7, with TRBD1 identical over 11 bases. Germline V CDR1 and CDR2: MNHNY, SVGAGI (reference sequence). With 2 bases clipped from V and 6 bases from J, the junction kept 3 bases outside the gene matches. The CDR3 totals 14 residues. DNA of the CDR3: TGTGCCAGCAGTTACACGGACAGGGGGCGCGAGCAGTACTTC. Its protein is CASSYTDRGREQYF.

The gene calls are TRBV6-5 and TRBJ2-2, with unresolved D. The germline gives CDR1 MNHEY, CDR2 SVGAGI. The V gene lost 7 bases and the J gene lost 0 bases, with 12 bases spanning the gap. The CDR3 has 15 amino acids. In DNA form, the CDR3 reads TGTGCCAGCACCCCAAACGTCGCGAACACCGGGGAGCTGTTTTTT. Its protein product is CASTPNVANTGELFF.

The CDR3 loop reads CSASEGGYEQYF. The CDR3 DNA is TGCAGTGCTAGTGAGGGGGGGTACGAGCAGTACTTC. The rearrangement links TRBV20-1 to TRBJ2-7; possibly TRBD2 for D (7 bases). Germline V gene data show CDR1 as DFQATT and CDR2 as SNEGSKA (reference sequence). V was trimmed by 3 bases and J by 4 bases, leaving 10 bases between them. There are 12 residues in the CDR3.

This chain links TRBV11-1 with TRBJ2-7; D perhaps matches TRBD2 (5 bases). Germline V lookup: CDR1 SGHAT, CDR2 FQDESV (reference sequence). CDR3 length equals 15 residues. V was pared by 5 bases and J by 5 bases, with 19 bases between. CDR3 in amino acids: CASSPQFEGRNEQYF. The CDR3 nucleotides are TGTGCCAGCAGCCCCCAGTTCGAGGGCCGCAACGAGCAGTACTTC.

This clone was observed a few times. This rearrangement joins TRBV28 to TRBJ2-1; 9 bases are a match to TRBD2. Germline CDR1 reads MDHEN; CDR2 reads SYDVKM. The CDR3 covers 14 residues. Trimming cost V 8 bases and J 6 bases; bases outside gene matches: 8. CDR3 sequence reads: CASGSSGALNEQFF. CDR3 nucleotides: TGTGCCAGCGGCTCTAGCGGGGCCCTCAATGAGCAGTTCTTC.